The 24 T cell receptor beta chains below all came from one sample that was sequenced in a study of patients and donors after allogeneic stem cell transplantation. TCRdb re-analysed the RT-PCR reads in MiXCR, keeping a single row per CDR3 protein. The repertoire includes about 960,000 distinct CDR3 sequences, roughly 18% of them detected once, and around 5.5% sits in the top ten. The specimen sequenced was blood, either unsorted or a sorted T cell fraction (not recorded which). The receptors here all came from a human donor who was either an allogeneic HSCT recipient or a stem cell or donor lymphocyte infusion donor (not recorded which). It is not recorded whose cells these are; they may come from a transplant donor.

A few counts support this clonotype. The chain is built from TRBV10-3 and TRBJ1-5; 8 bases are a match to TRBD1. The CDR3 is made up of 14 amino acids. V was pared by 6 bases and J by 7 bases, with 8 bases of the junction left unmatched. From germline, CDR1 is ENHRY and CDR2 SYGVKD. The CDR3 loop reads CAISHGQGGQPQHF. The CDR3 bases are TGTGCCATCAGCCATGGACAGGGCGGCCAGCCCCAGCATTTT.

The rearrangement links TRBV7-8 to TRBJ1-6; tentatively, D is TRBD1 (6 bases). This CDR3 comprises 15 residues. The germline gives CDR1 SGHVS, CDR2 FQNEAQ. Trimming left V 1 base short and J 9 bases short, with 13 bases between. As DNA, the CDR3 is TGTGCCAGCAGCTTAGTGTACAGGGCAGGTTCACCCCTCCACTTT. Translating gives CASSLVYRAGSPLHF.

The V call is TRBV20-1, the J call TRBJ1-1, with D perhaps matching TRBD1 (6 bases). The CDR3 runs to 13 residues. In germline, CDR1 is DFQATT, CDR2 SNEGSKA (reference sequence). With 2 bases removed from V and 4 bases from J, the gap between germline ends came to 11 bases. In DNA, the CDR3 is TGCAGTGCTAGACAGGGGAGAAGCACTGAAGCTTTCTTT. The encoded protein is CSARQGRSTEAFF.

This clonotype showed up just a few times. The genes are TRBV7-2 and TRBJ2-3; D could derive from TRBD1 or TRBD2 (5 bases each). From germline, CDR1 is SGHTA and CDR2 FQGNSA. CDR3 length: 14 residues. V was trimmed by 5 bases and J by 1 base, leaving 10 bases between them. CDR3 loop: CASSHWDGTDTQYF. The DNA of the CDR3 is TGTGCCAGCAGCCACTGGGACGGCACAGATACGCAGTATTTT.

V gene TRBV15 combines with J gene TRBJ2-5; either TRBD1 or TRBD2 may fit D (5 bases each). V lost 0 bases and J 5 bases, leaving 19 bases between the germline ends. The germline V gene encodes CDR1 LNHNV and CDR2 YYDKDF (reference sequence). The CDR3 is 17 amino acids. The DNA of the CDR3 is TGTGCCACCAGCAGAGAAGATCCCGGGGCTACCAGGGAGACCCAGTACTTC. Translating it yields CATSREDPGATRETQYF.

There are many counts of this clonotype. The chain couples TRBV6-5 to TRBJ2-2; a possible D gene is TRBD2 (5 bases). V was shortened by 2 bases and J by 7 bases, with 14 bases between the two germline ends. Germline CDR1 MNHEY, CDR2 SVGAGI. This CDR3 is built from 15 residues. The CDR3 sequence: CASSYGLGGIGELFF. Here the CDR3 DNA reads TGTGCCAGCAGTTACGGGCTAGGAGGCATCGGGGAGCTGTTTTTT.

This chain joins TRBV5-1 and TRBJ2-7; TRBD2 aligns across 8 bases. CDR1 SGHRS and CDR2 YFSETQ come from the germline V gene. Trimming removed 2 bases from V and 2 bases from J; junction bases left unmatched: 6. The CDR3 has 15 residues. The CDR3 sequence: CASSLAGEAPYEQYF. The CDR3 nucleotides read TGCGCCAGCAGCTTAGCGGGAGAGGCCCCCTACGAGCAGTACTTC. Complete variable domain (other parts from reference TRBV5-1 and TRBJ2-7): KAGVTQTPRYLIKTRGQQVTLSCSPISGHRSVSWYQQTPGQGLQFLFEYFSETQRNKGNFPGRFSGRQFSNSRSEMNVSTLELGDSALYLCASSLAGEAPYEQYFGPGTRLTVT.

This clonotype was detected only a few times. The rearrangement uses TRBV5-1 and TRBJ2-2; D gene unclear. The germline CDR1 and CDR2 sequences are SGHRS and YFSETQ. Trimming took 10 bases from V and 10 from J, leaving 14 bases between them. There are 11 residues in the CDR3. CDR3 nucleotides: TGCGCCCCCTTGAGAATAGTGGAGCTGTTTTTT. It encodes CAPLRIVELFF.

This clonotype was seen a few times. The chain couples TRBV20-1 to TRBJ1-1; D gene unclear. V lost 4 bases to trimming and J lost 3 bases, with 18 bases between them. CDR1 and CDR2 (germline): DFQATT, SNEGSKA (reference sequence). This CDR3 has 15 residues. The CDR3 nucleotides are TGCAGTGCTACAGGCCTTACCGCCCGGTACACTGAAGCTTTCTTT. Translated: CSATGLTARYTEAFF.

This clonotype was observed many times. The genes are TRBV20-1 and TRBJ2-1; 9 positions match TRBD2. The CDR3 loop spans 17 amino acids. The V gene end was trimmed by 2 bases and the J gene end by 2 bases; junction bases not matched to a gene: 10. Germline V CDR1 and CDR2: DFQATT, SNEGSKA (reference sequence). CDR3 in DNA: TGCAGTGCTAGACCCTTTAGCGGGAGTGGGGCCTACAATGAGCAGTTCTTC. Translation: CSARPFSGSGAYNEQFF.

J is TRBJ2-5 and V is TRBV12-5; 7 bases agree with TRBD1. CDR3 size: 15 residues. CDR1 and CDR2 (germline): LGHNT, FRNRAP. CDR3: CASSPGQHHQETQYF. DNA of the CDR3: TGTGCAAGCAGCCCGGGACAGCACCACCAAGAGACCCAGTACTTC. Using reference TRBV12-5 and TRBJ2-5 for the parts outside the CDR3, the full variable domain is DARVTQTPRHKVTEMGQEVTMRCQPILGHNTVFWYRQTMMQGLELLAYFRNRAPLDDSGMPKDRFSAEMPDATLATLKIQPSEPRDSAVYFCASSPGQHHQETQYFGPGTRLLVL.

The chain has TRBV6-1 and TRBJ2-2, with TRBD1 as a possible D gene (6 bases). Trimming took 8 bases from V and 4 from J, leaving 14 bases between them. Germline assignment: CDR1 MNHNS and CDR2 SASEGT. The CDR3 has 14 residues. CDR3 DNA: TGTGCCAGCTACCGGGACACCCTCACCGGGGAGCTGTTTTTT. Translating it yields CASYRDTLTGELFF.

This clonotype showed up just a few times. In DNA form, the CDR3 reads TGTGCCAGCAGCCCAGCCCACAATGAGCAGTTCTTC. It translates to CASSPAHNEQFF. The chain employs TRBV25-1 and TRBJ2-1; no firm D call. Germline V CDR1 and CDR2: MGHDK, SYGVNS. Trimming pared 6 bases from V and 5 bases from J, leaving 8 bases between. The CDR3 has 12 residues.

The chain joins TRBV7-9 to TRBJ2-7; either TRBD1 or TRBD2 may fit D (5 bases each). Germline V gives CDR1 SEHNR, CDR2 FQNEAQ (reference sequence). The CDR3 runs to 13 residues. With 2 bases removed from V and 6 bases from J, the gap between germline ends came to 11 bases. The CDR3 protein is CASSLPPGLEQYF. The CDR3 coding sequence is TGTGCCAGCAGCTTACCACCGGGGCTCGAGCAGTACTTC.

The chain uses TRBV30 and TRBJ1-2, with TRBD1 matching 7 bases. The CDR3 length is 14 residues. Germline lookup yields CDR1 GTSNPN and CDR2 SVGIG (reference sequence). Losses at the gene ends were 5 bases for V and 5 bases for J; bases not matched to a gene: 11. The CDR3 is CAWANRGVGYGYTF. The CDR3 region has the DNA TGTGCCTGGGCAAACAGGGGCGTTGGGTATGGCTACACCTTC.

This clonotype was detected ten times or more. The rearrangement links TRBV12-3 or TRBV12-4 to TRBJ1-4, with 10 positions matching TRBD1. The CDR3 has 14 residues. With V trimmed by 5 bases and J by 7 bases, 4 bases remained unmatched. CDR3 sequence: CASSRQGAVEKLFF. The CDR3 DNA follows: TGTGCCAGCAGTCGACAGGGGGCTGTTGAAAAACTGTTTTTT.

This clonotype was seen repeatedly, ten times or more. The chain uses TRBV4-1 and TRBJ2-4; D uncertain. The CDR3 is made up of 16 amino acids. The V end was cut by 1 base, the J end by 0 bases, with 10 bases between. Germline CDR1 and CDR2: MGHRA and YSYEKL. CDR3 nucleotide sequence: TGCGCCAGCAGCCAAGGGGCCGGTACAGCCAAAAACATTCAGTACTTC. Its translation: CASSQGAGTAKNIQYF.

In its sample, this clonotype was seen a few times. This chain links TRBV29-1 with TRBJ2-3; D unresolved. This CDR3 has 15 residues. CDR1 SQVTM and CDR2 ANQGSEA come from the germline V gene. Trimming removed 4 bases from V and 2 bases from J, with 16 bases in between. DNA of the CDR3: TGCAGCGTTGCTCGAGTCGTCAGTCACACAGATACGCAGTATTTT. Translation gives CSVARVVSHTDTQYF.

V and J are TRBV20-1 and TRBJ2-4; 7 bases fit TRBD1. The J segment lost 1 base and the V segment lost 6 bases, leaving 9 bases of the junction unmatched. Germline assignment: CDR1 DFQATT and CDR2 SNEGSKA (reference sequence). CDR3 length equals 15 residues. As DNA, the CDR3 is TGCAGTGCCATAGGGGGCGAGGGGGCCAAAAACATTCAGTACTTC. It is translated as CSAIGGEGAKNIQYF.

The gene calls are TRBV5-1 and TRBJ1-4, with 8 bases identical to TRBD1. The CDR3 runs to 17 residues. After removal of 2 bases from V and 9 bases from J, the junction contained 15 bases not matched to a gene. The germline V gene has CDR1 SGHRS and CDR2 YFSETQ. This CDR3 is CASSLPSSRRQGQKLFF. DNA of the CDR3: TGCGCCAGCAGCTTACCCTCATCTCGTCGACAGGGGCAAAAACTGTTTTTT.

This clonotype was observed a few times. The chain combines TRBV4-3 with TRBJ1-2; possible D gene TRBD1, 5 bases. Per the germline V gene, CDR1 is LGHNA and CDR2 is YSLEER. Trimming took off 0 bases at V and 12 bases at J, with 17 bases between the two ends. There are 14 residues in the CDR3. CDR3 protein: CASSQEGAGLGDTF. The CDR3 DNA sequence: TGCGCCAGCAGCCAAGAGGGAGCCGGCTTGGGGGACACCTTC.

The chain has TRBV7-9 and TRBJ2-1; D gene uncertain. This CDR3 is 17 amino acids long. Germline CDR1 SEHNR, CDR2 FQNEAQ (reference sequence). The V end lost 1 base, the J end lost 6 bases, and 19 bases lay between the germline ends. The CDR3 reads CASSLVSPGLRSNEQFF. In nucleotides, the CDR3 is TGTGCCAGCAGCTTAGTTTCACCGGGCCTAAGGAGCAATGAGCAGTTCTTC. The whole variable domain, remainder taken from reference TRBV7-9 and TRBJ2-1, is DTGVSQNPRHKITKRGQNVTFRCDPISEHNRLYWYRQTLGQGPEFLTYFQNEAQLEKSRLLSDRFSAERPKGSFSTLEIQRTEQGDSAMYLCASSLVSPGLRSNEQFFGPGTRLTVL.

V gene TRBV10-3 combines with J gene TRBJ2-1, with D possibly being TRBD2 (5 bases). This CDR3 has 13 residues. V dropped 11 bases and J dropped 1 base, with 12 bases sitting between them. Germline V CDR1 and CDR2: ENHRY, SYGVKD. The CDR3 loop reads CAYQADSYNEQFF. CDR3 bases: TGTGCCTACCAAGCGGATTCCTACAATGAGCAGTTCTTC.

This clonotype was found many times. V usage is TRBV5-1 and J usage is TRBJ1-2; the D is unclear. Germline loops: CDR1 SGHRS, CDR2 YFSETQ. The length of the CDR3 is 14 residues. V dropped 0 bases and J dropped 2 bases, with 8 bases sitting between them. The chain's CDR3 is CASSLAGENYGYTF. The DNA of the CDR3 is TGCGCCAGCAGCTTGGCGGGCGAGAACTATGGCTACACCTTC.